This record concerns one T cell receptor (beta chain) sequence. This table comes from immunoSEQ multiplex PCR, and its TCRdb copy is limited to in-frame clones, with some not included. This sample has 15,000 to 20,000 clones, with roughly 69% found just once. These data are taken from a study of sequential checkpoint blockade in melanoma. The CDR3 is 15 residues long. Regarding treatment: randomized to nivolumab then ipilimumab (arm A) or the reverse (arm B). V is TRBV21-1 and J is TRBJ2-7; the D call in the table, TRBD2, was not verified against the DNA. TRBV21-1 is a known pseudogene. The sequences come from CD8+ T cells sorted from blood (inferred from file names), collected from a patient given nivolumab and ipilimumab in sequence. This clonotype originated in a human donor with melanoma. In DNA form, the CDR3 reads TGTGCCAGCAGCAAAGAGGGCGGGGGGGACTACGAGCAGTACTTC. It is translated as CASSKEGGGDYEQYF.